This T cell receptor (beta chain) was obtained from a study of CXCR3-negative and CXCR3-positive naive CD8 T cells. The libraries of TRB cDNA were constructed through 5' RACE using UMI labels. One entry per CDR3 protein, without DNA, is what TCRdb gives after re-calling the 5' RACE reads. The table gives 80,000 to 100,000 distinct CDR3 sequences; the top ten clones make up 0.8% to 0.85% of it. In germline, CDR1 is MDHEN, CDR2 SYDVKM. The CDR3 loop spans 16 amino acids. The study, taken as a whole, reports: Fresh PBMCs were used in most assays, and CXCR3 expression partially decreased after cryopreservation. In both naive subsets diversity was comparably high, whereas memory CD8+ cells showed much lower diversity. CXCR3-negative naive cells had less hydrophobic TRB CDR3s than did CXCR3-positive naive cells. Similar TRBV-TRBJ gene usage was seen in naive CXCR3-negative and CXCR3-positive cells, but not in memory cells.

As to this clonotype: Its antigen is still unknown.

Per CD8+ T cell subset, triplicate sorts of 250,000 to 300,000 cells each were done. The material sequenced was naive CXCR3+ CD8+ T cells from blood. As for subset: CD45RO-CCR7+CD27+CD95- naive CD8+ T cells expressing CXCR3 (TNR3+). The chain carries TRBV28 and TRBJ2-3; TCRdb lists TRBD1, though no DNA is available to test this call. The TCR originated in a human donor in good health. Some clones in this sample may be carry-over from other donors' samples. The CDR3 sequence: CASSSPQGRWADTQYF.